This T cell receptor beta chain was sequenced in a study of blood T cell repertoires in COVID-19. The CDR3 is made up of 16 amino acids. Trimming removed 2 bases from V and 0 bases from J, with 11 bases in between. Germline V CDR1 and CDR2: SGDLS, YYNGEE. Measured with immunoSEQ multiplex PCR; TCRdb has only the in-frame clones, and not every one. Counted here are hundreds of thousands of clones, approximately 81% occurring once; the ten biggest clones make up 3% to 4.5%. In this sample, this clone turned up once. The origin of this receptor is a woman between 18 and 29 years old with acute or convalescent COVID-19. Material: peripheral blood. This chain links TRBV9 with TRBJ1-4; D may be TRBD1 (5 bases). Written as DNA, the CDR3 is TGTGCCAGCAGCGTGGGGGGAGACGCAACTAATGAAAAACTGTTTTTT. Its protein product is CASSVGGDATNEKLFF.